This T cell receptor beta chain was documented in a study of cytomegalovirus exposure and HLA in healthy donors. Across the whole study: Out of about 179 million T cells, an earlier analysis found 117 million unique TCR beta sequences in total.

PCR was performed using 60 Vbeta and 13 Jbeta primers. Generated by immunoSEQ multiplex PCR, the TCRdb table keeps only in-frame clones and is missing some. The sample holds roughly 120,000 clones, around 69% seen once. The germline V gene has CDR1 SNHLY and CDR2 FYNNEI. There are 11 residues in the CDR3. Overall study findings and caveats: Further analysis was carried out later, and it showed several of the most significant clusters appearing linked to common viral pathogens.

Comment on this clone: Its target is not known.

V is TRBV2 and J is TRBJ2-5, with TRBD2 matching 8 bases. The end of the DNA fits TRBJ2-7 better, so the J call may be wrong. Sequencing used PBMCs. This clonotype was obtained from a man aged 50 to 59 in good health and CMV-seropositive. For the CDR3, the DNA is TGTGCCAGCATCCGGGGGGGCGAGCAGTACTTC. Its translation is CASIRGGEQYF.